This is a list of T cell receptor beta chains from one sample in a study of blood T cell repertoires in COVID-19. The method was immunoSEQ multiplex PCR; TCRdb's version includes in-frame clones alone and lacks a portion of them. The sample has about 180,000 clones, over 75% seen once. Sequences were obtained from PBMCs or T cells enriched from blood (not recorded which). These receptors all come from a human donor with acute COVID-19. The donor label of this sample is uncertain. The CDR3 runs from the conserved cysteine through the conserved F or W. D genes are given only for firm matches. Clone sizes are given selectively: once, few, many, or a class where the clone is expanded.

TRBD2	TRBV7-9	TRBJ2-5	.	TGTGCCAGCAGCTTAGGAGCGGGGGCCGAACAAGAGACCCAGTACTTC	CASSLGAGAEQETQYF
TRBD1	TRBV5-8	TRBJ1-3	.	TGTGCCAGCAGCTTGGACAGGGGAGCTGGAAACACCATATATTTT	CASSLDRGAGNTIYF
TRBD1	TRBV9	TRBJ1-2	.	TGTGCCAGCAGCGTAGAGGGGGCCGGGAGGGAGTATGGCTACACCTTC	CASSVEGAGREYGYTF
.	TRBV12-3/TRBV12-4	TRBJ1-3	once	TGTGCCAGCACAAACTCTGGAAACACCATATATTTT	CASTNSGNTIYF
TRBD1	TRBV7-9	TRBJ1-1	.	TGTGCCAGCACCATGATGACAGGGGGAACTGAAGCTTTCTTT	CASTMMTGGTEAFF
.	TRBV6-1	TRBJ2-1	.	TGTGCCAGCAGTGAGGGCATCTACAATGAGCAGTTCTTC	CASSEGIYNEQFF
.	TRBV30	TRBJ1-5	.	TGTGCCTGGTCTCAACCGACCGGGGGGCGAGGCAATCAGCCCCAGCATTTT	CAWSQPTGGRGNQPQHF
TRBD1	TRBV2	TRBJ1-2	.	TGTGCCAGCACTGGGGACAGGGGGTATGGCTACACCTTC	CASTGDRGYGYTF
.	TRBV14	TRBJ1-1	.	TGTGCCAGCAGCCCTGGACAGCTGAACACTGAAGCTTTCTTT	CASSPGQLNTEAFF
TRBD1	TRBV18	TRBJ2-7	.	TGTGCCAGCTCATTAAACACCGGGACAGTAATCTACGAGCAGTACTTC	CASSLNTGTVIYEQYF
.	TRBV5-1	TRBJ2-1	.	TGCGCCAGCACGGCTAGTGACAATGAGCAGTTCTTC	CASTASDNEQFF
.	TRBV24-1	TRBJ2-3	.	TGTGCCACCAGTGATATCTCATTGACAGGGACTGCAGATACGCAGTATTTT	CATSDISLTGTADTQYF
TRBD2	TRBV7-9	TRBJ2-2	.	TGTGCCAGCAGCAAAGCGGGGCAGGTCGGGGAGCTGTTTTTT	CASSKAGQVGELFF
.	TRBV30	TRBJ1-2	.	TGTGCCTGGGGACCCGCGGACTATGGCTACACCTTC	CAWGPADYGYTF
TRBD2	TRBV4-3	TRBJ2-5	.	TGCGCCAGCAGCCAAGATTGGGGCGGGGGACAAGAGACCCAGTACTTC	CASSQDWGGGQETQYF
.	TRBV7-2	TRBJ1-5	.	TGTGCCAGCAGCGTTATGAATCAGCCCCAGCATTTT	CASSVMNQPQHF
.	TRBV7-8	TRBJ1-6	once	TGTGCCAGCCTCGCTGGGGGGAATAATTCACCCCTCCACTTT	CASLAGGNNSPLHF
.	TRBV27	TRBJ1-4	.	TGTGCCAGCAGTTTATTCGCAGGGATGGAAAAACTGTTTTTT	CASSLFAGMEKLFF
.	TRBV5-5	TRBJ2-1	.	TGTGCCAGCAGCGCACCAGGGGCCCCTAATGAGCAGTTCTTC	CASSAPGAPNEQFF
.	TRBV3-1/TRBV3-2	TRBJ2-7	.	TGTGCCAGCAGCCAACACTACGAGCAGTACTTC	CASSQHYEQYF
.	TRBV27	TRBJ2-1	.	TGTGCCAGCAGTACCTCCTGGGGAGACCAACCTTTGGATGAGCAGTTCTTC	CASSTSWGDQPLDEQFF
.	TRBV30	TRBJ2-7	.	TGTGCCTGGAGTGGGCCCAGGCCGTACGAGCAGTACTTC	CAWSGPRPYEQYF
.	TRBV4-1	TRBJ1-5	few	TGCGCCAGCAGCCAAGACGCGAGGCAGCCCCAGCATTTT	CASSQDARQPQHF
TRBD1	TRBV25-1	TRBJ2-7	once	TGTGCCAGCAGTTGGACAGGGAGTGGCGAGCAGTACTTC	CASSWTGSGEQYF
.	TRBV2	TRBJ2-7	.	TGTGCCAGTAGCGGTAGCTACGAGCAGTACTTC	CASSGSYEQYF
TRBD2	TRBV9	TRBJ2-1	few	TGTGCCAGCAGCGTCTCAGTCGGGGGGTACAATGAGCAGTTCTTC	CASSVSVGGYNEQFF
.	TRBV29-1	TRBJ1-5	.	TGCAGCGTTTCGGGGGGGAGCAATCAGCCCCAGCATTTT	CSVSGGSNQPQHF
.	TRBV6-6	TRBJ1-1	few	TGTGCCAGTTCCCCCGAGGGGGAAATGCCTCTCTTT	CASSPEGEMPLF
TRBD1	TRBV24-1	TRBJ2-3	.	TGTGCCACCAGTGACCCCCGTGGACAGGTAGATACGCAGTATTTT	CATSDPRGQVDTQYF
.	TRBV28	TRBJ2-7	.	TGTGCCAGCAGTTTACCACTCGAGAGCTCCTACGAGCAGTACTTC	CASSLPLESSYEQYF
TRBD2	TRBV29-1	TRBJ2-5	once	TGCAGCGTCCAAGGACTAGGCGAGACCCAGTACTTC	CSVQGLGETQYF
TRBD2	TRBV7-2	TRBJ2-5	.	TGTGCCAGCAGCCCTCGGGGGGGCAAAAGTGGCGAGACCCAGTACTTC	CASSPRGGKSGETQYF
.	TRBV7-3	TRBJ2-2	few	TGTGCCAGCAGCTTAAGGAGTAACGGGGAGCTGTTTTTT	CASSLRSNGELFF
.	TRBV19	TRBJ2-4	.	TGTGCCAGTAGTCTCTTGGGGGGAGCCAAAAACATTCAGTACTTC	CASSLLGGAKNIQYF
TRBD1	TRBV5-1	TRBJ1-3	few	TGCGCCAGCAGCCACGGACAGGCTCTGGGGGGAAACACCATATATTTT	CASSHGQALGGNTIYF
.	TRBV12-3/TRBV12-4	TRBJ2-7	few	TGTGCCAGCAGTCTAGACAACTCCTACGAGCAGTACTTC	CASSLDNSYEQYF
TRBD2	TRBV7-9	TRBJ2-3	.	TGTGCCAGCAGCTGGGGGACTAGCGGGGTCGTGTATTTT	CASSWGTSGVVYF
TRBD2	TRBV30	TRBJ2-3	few	TGTGCCTGGAGTGTAGTACCCTCTAGCGGGGGGACAGATACGCAGTATTTT	CAWSVVPSSGGTDTQYF
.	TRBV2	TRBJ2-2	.	TGTGCCAGCAGTGGGCTTTCCCTGAACACCGGGGAGCTGTTTTTT	CASSGLSLNTGELFF
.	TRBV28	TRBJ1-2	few	TGTGCCAGCAGTCCCCCCGGGCTTACACGGGGGGACTATGGCTACACCTTC	CASSPPGLTRGDYGYTF
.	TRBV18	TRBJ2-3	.	TGTGCCAGCTCACCCGGGATAGTAGCAGATACGCAGTATTTT	CASSPGIVADTQYF
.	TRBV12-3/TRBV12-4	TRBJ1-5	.	TGTGCCAGCAGGGCCAGGGGTTCTCAGCCCCAGCATTTT	CASRARGSQPQHF
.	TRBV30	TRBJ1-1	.	TGTGCCTGGAGTGGTGAAAGCGGAGCTTTCTTT	CAWSGESGAFF
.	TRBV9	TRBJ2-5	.	TGTGCCAGCAGCGCCTCCGGGCAAGAGACCCAGTACTTC	CASSASGQETQYF